Following are 21 T cell receptor beta chains from one sample sequenced in a study of blood T cell repertoires in COVID-19. Using immunoSEQ multiplex PCR, the repertoire was profiled, and TCRdb retains in-frame clones only, with some absent. In the table there are 250,000 to 350,000 clones, about 89% of which are singletons. Source material: peripheral blood. All receptors derive from a middle-aged woman who had recovered from COVID-19.

The chain is built from TRBV7-9 and TRBJ2-1; 10 bases align to TRBD2. CDR1 is SEHNR and CDR2 is FQNEAQ in the germline V gene (reference sequence). Trimming removed 5 bases from V and 10 bases from J; junction bases left unmatched: 2. The CDR3 runs to 12 residues. Here the CDR3 DNA reads TGTGCCAGCAGCGAGACTAGCGGGGAGCAGTTCTTC. This translates into CASSETSGEQFF.

The chain employs TRBV27 and TRBJ1-2, with 7 bases identical to TRBD1. V lost 1 base, J lost 6 bases, and 8 bases stayed unmatched. This CDR3 spans 15 amino acids. Germline V CDR1 and CDR2: MNHEY, SMNVEV (reference sequence). The CDR3 sequence is CASSLFPGTANGYTF. The CDR3 DNA follows: TGTGCCAGCAGTTTATTCCCCGGGACAGCTAATGGCTACACCTTC.

The rearrangement uses TRBV28 and TRBJ1-4, with a tentative D call TRBD1 (6 bases). The germline V gene encodes CDR1 MDHEN and CDR2 SYDVKM. V lost 4 bases and J lost 6, with 12 bases in between. This CDR3 spans 14 amino acids. The CDR3 DNA sequence: TGTGCCAGCAGTTCCCCCACAGGGTATGAAAAACTGTTTTTT. Translating it yields CASSSPTGYEKLFF.

V usage is TRBV18 and J usage is TRBJ2-7; D is undetermined. This CDR3 region has 13 residues. Between the trimmed V and J ends, which lost 3 bases and 2 bases, there was a span of 8 bases. The V gene's germline CDR1 is KGHSH and CDR2 LQKENI. The CDR3 region is CASSPRWPYEQYF. CDR3 coding DNA: TGTGCCAGCTCACCGAGGTGGCCCTACGAGCAGTACTTC.

The V gene is TRBV27, the J gene TRBJ2-7, with 9 bases aligning to TRBD1. The CDR3 extends over 15 amino acids. Germline loops: CDR1 MNHEY, CDR2 SMNVEV (reference sequence). V dropped 4 bases and J dropped 3; count of bases not matched to a gene: 7. CDR3 sequence (DNA): TGTGCCAGCAGTTATCTCCCGGGACAGGGCTACGAGCAGTACTTC. It encodes CASSYLPGQGYEQYF.

The rearrangement joins TRBV12-3 or TRBV12-4 to TRBJ2-1, with TRBD2 matching over 11 bases. Trimming removed 5 bases from V and 9 bases from J; junction bases left unmatched: 3. CDR3 length equals 13 residues. The CDR3 protein is CASSPLAGGEQFF. The CDR3, as DNA: TGTGCCAGCAGTCCGCTAGCGGGGGGTGAGCAGTTCTTC.

This rearrangement joins TRBV5-1 to TRBJ2-2; 15 bases fit TRBD2. Germline V lookup: CDR1 SGHRS, CDR2 YFSETQ. The V gene end was trimmed by 3 bases and the J gene end by 6 bases; junction bases not matched to a gene: 9. This CDR3 is built from 18 residues. In DNA, the CDR3 is TGCGCCAGCAGCTCGGGACTAGCGGGAGGAATGGACGCCGGGGAGCTGTTTTTT. Its protein product is CASSSGLAGGMDAGELFF.

The rearrangement joins TRBV9 to TRBJ1-4, with 7 bases lining up with TRBD1. V dropped 5 bases and J dropped 8; count of bases not matched to a gene: 30. CDR3 length: 21 amino acids. The germline gives CDR1 SGDLS, CDR2 YYNGEE. The CDR3 spells CASSLEGAANSVEPESEKLFF. As DNA, the CDR3 is TGTGCCAGCAGTCTTGAGGGGGCAGCGAATTCCGTAGAACCAGAATCCGAAAAACTGTTTTTT.

V usage is TRBV10-1 and J usage is TRBJ2-7, with 7 bases identical to TRBD1. This CDR3 is 15 amino acids long. V dropped 2 bases and J dropped 3; count of bases not matched to a gene: 7. The germline V gene has CDR1 WNHNN and CDR2 SYGVQD (reference sequence). CDR3 sequence: CASSEATGTGYEQYF. The CDR3 DNA reads TGCGCCAGCAGTGAGGCGACAGGGACGGGCTACGAGCAGTACTTC.

The chain couples TRBV18 to TRBJ2-7, with a weak D call TRBD2 (5 bases). CDR1 and CDR2 (germline): KGHSH, LQKENI. The CDR3 is 14 amino acids. The ends were cut back, 3 bases at V and 3 bases at J, with 12 bases in the middle. Here the CDR3 reads CASSPGGVVYEQYF. DNA for the CDR3: TGTGCCAGCTCACCCGGAGGAGTCGTCTACGAGCAGTACTTC.

This sequence joins TRBV2 and TRBJ2-5; 9 positions agree with TRBD2. Germline V gives CDR1 SNHLY, CDR2 FYNNEI. This CDR3 contains 16 residues. After removal of 6 bases from V and 2 bases from J, the junction contained 10 bases not matched to a gene. In DNA, the CDR3 is TGTGCCAGCAGACTACTTAGCGGGAGCGGTCAAGAGACCCAGTACTTC. It yields the protein CASRLLSGSGQETQYF.

CDR3 DNA: TGTGCCAGCTCACCAGCTAGCGGGAGCGAGGGGCAGTTCTTC. Translation gives CASSPASGSEGQFF. The chain recombines TRBV18 with TRBJ2-1, with 10 bases aligning to TRBD2. The V gene's germline CDR1 is KGHSH and CDR2 LQKENI. The CDR3 has 14 residues. Germline trimming cut 2 bases from V and 12 bases from J; bases unmatched to any gene: 7.

The chain carries TRBV5-1 and TRBJ2-3; tentative D call: TRBD2 (5 bases). Per the germline V gene, CDR1 is SGHRS and CDR2 is YFSETQ. Deletions cut 6 bases from V and 2 bases from J, with 13 bases between. The CDR3 covers 14 residues. The DNA of the CDR3 is TGCGCCAGCAATCAGAACGGGAACACAGATACGCAGTATTTT. Encoded protein: CASNQNGNTDTQYF.

This clone was detected only a few times. The V call is TRBV7-2, the J call TRBJ2-2, with TRBD1 matching over 7 bases. Germline values: CDR1 SGHTA, CDR2 FQGNSA. Trimming removed 5 bases from V and 4 bases from J; junction bases left unmatched: 7. The CDR3 is 15 residues long. CDR3 sequence: CASSQGVARTGELFF. CDR3 sequence (DNA): TGTGCCAGCAGCCAGGGGGTAGCCCGCACCGGGGAGCTGTTTTTT.

This sequence joins TRBV27 and TRBJ2-1; 8 nucleotides line up with TRBD2. CDR1 and CDR2 (germline): MNHEY, SMNVEV (reference sequence). Trimming cost V 3 bases and J 9 bases; bases outside gene matches: 10. The length of the CDR3 is 15 residues. CDR3 sequence (DNA): TGTGCCAGCAGTTTTTGGCCGGGGGGGGGTTTTGAGCAGTTCTTC. Translated, it gives CASSFWPGGGFEQFF.

The chain carries TRBV4-1 and TRBJ1-6, with 7 bases that match TRBD1. The CDR3 is made up of 15 amino acids. Germline CDR1 and CDR2: MGHRA and YSYEKL. Unmatched junction bases numbered 4, after V lost 1 base and J lost 7 bases. The CDR3 nucleotides are TGCGCCAGCAGCCAAGTAGGGACAGTGAATTCACCCCTCCACTTT. Amino acids: CASSQVGTVNSPLHF.

As for this clone: The identical CDR3 is also encoded by other nucleotide sequences in the sample. The chain couples TRBV19 to TRBJ2-7, with TRBD2 as a possible D gene (5 bases). Trimming pared 0 bases from V and 7 bases from J, leaving 7 bases between. CDR3 length: 12 residues. The germline gives CDR1 LNHDA, CDR2 SQIVND (reference sequence). CDR3 coding DNA: TGTGCCAGTAGTATAGATCGGGGTGAGCAGTACTTC. This codes for CASSIDRGEQYF.

This chain uses TRBV5-1 with TRBJ2-7, with 8 nucleotides matching TRBD1. This CDR3 region has 14 residues. CDR1 and CDR2 from the germline V gene are SGHRS and YFSETQ. Trimming cost V 4 bases and J 6 bases; bases outside gene matches: 9. CDR3: CASSAGQGAGEQYF. In DNA, the CDR3 is TGCGCCAGCAGCGCCGGACAGGGAGCGGGCGAGCAGTACTTC.

V is TRBV5-1 and J is TRBJ1-4; D gene ambiguous. Germline V gene sequence: CDR1 SGHRS, CDR2 YFSETQ. The CDR3 is made up of 13 amino acids. The V and J ends lost 0 bases and 3 bases respectively, with 3 bases between them. The CDR3 region is CASSLASNEKLFF. The CDR3 DNA follows: TGCGCCAGCAGCTTGGCCTCTAATGAAAAACTGTTTTTT.

The V call is TRBV15, the J call TRBJ1-2; 7 nucleotides align to TRBD1. V was clipped by 0 bases and J by 5 bases; unmatched bases: 12. Germline V gene lookup returns CDR1 LNHNV and CDR2 YYDKDF (reference sequence). This CDR3 comprises 17 residues. The CDR3 nucleotides are TGTGCCACCAGCAGAGATAGGGGGTTAGGGACAGAGTATGGCTACACCTTC. Amino acid sequence: CATSRDRGLGTEYGYTF.

This clone was counted once. This CDR3 is CASSQDPTGYPYGYTF. In DNA form, the CDR3 reads TGCGCCAGCAGCCAAGATCCTACAGGGTACCCCTATGGCTACACCTTC. The chain combines TRBV4-1 with TRBJ1-2; maybe TRBD1 (6 bases). Germline CDR1 reads MGHRA; CDR2 reads YSYEKL. V was cut by 0 bases and J by 4 bases, with 15 bases left in between. CDR3 length equals 16 residues.